What follows are 16 T cell receptor beta chains derived from one specimen sequenced in a study of cytomegalovirus exposure and HLA in healthy donors. PCR used 60 Vbeta primers and 13 Jbeta primers. Clones were sequenced by immunoSEQ multiplex PCR, and TCRdb holds only the in-frame ones, with some missing. The table shows 95,000 to 100,000 clones, with more than 65% occurring only once. Sample: PBMCs. The origin of the receptors is a human donor in good health.

J is TRBJ2-1 and V is TRBV27, with D possibly being TRBD1 (6 bases). Trimming shortened V by 7 bases and J by 9 bases, and 16 bases separated the two germline ends. The CDR3 has 13 amino acids. CDR1 is MNHEY, CDR2 SMNVEV, per germline (reference sequence). DNA for the CDR3: TGTGCCAGCACCTGGGGGCCAGCGAGTGAGCAGTTCTTC. Encoded protein: CASTWGPASEQFF.

This chain's CDR3 is CAWSHRGRGGALHF. The CDR3 DNA sequence: TGTGCCTGGAGCCACAGGGGCCGTGGAGGGGCCCTCCACTTT. The rearrangement uses TRBV30 and TRBJ1-6; the match to TRBD1 covers 7 bases. Trimming took 3 bases from V and 14 from J; bases not matched to a gene: 13. The CDR3 extends over 14 amino acids. Per the germline V gene, CDR1 is GTSNPN and CDR2 is SVGIG (reference sequence).

The chain joins TRBV6-6 to TRBJ1-5; TRBD1 matches at 7 bases. The CDR3 is made up of 13 amino acids. V lost 5 bases, J lost 4 bases, and 2 bases stayed unmatched. Germline loops: CDR1 MNHNY, CDR2 SVGAGI (reference sequence). The CDR3 DNA sequence: TGTGCCAGCAGTGGGGACAGAAATCAGCCCCAGCATTTT. This codes for CASSGDRNQPQHF.

This chain uses TRBV18 with TRBJ1-3; weak D call: TRBD1 (5 bases). Germline V gene data show CDR1 as KGHSH and CDR2 as LQKENI. Trimming pared 3 bases from V and 0 bases from J, leaving 9 bases between. This CDR3 region has 15 residues. The CDR3 DNA follows: TGTGCCAGCTCACCGGAGGGGATCTCTGGAAACACCATATATTTT. This translates into CASSPEGISGNTIYF.

The genes are TRBV30 and TRBJ2-7, with a weak D call TRBD1 (6 bases). CDR3 length: 15 amino acids. V was shortened by 3 bases and J by 0 bases, with 15 bases between the two germline ends. Germline CDR1 and CDR2: GTSNPN and SVGIG (reference sequence). CDR3 sequence reads: CAWRAFGGHSYEQYF. CDR3 in DNA: TGTGCCTGGAGGGCTTTTGGGGGCCACTCCTACGAGCAGTACTTC.

As for this clone: A read error may account for a junction end that differs from germline. The V and J genes are TRBV9 and TRBJ1-6; TRBD1 aligns across 7 bases. There are 16 residues in the CDR3. From germline, CDR1 is SGDLS and CDR2 YYNGEE. The CDR3 coding sequence is TGTGCCGGCAGCGTTACAGGGGCGATCGAACATTCACCCCTCCACTTT. This sequence encodes CAGSVTGAIEHSPLHF.

This clone was found a few times. The rearrangement uses TRBV6-5 and TRBJ2-7; D is possibly TRBD1 (6 bases). This CDR3 contains 15 residues. V was cut by 7 bases and J by 2 bases, with 18 bases left in between. CDR1 is MNHEY, CDR2 SVGAGI, per germline. CDR3 nucleotide sequence: TGTGCCAGCACCACCGGCCAGGGGTCTCCCTACGAGCAGTACTTC. Translating it yields CASTTGQGSPYEQYF.

This chain connects TRBV4-1 to TRBJ2-1; TRBD1 agrees at 9 bases. The CDR3 is 17 amino acids. V was clipped by 0 bases and J by 3 bases; unmatched bases: 6. Looked up from germline, CDR1 is MGHRA and CDR2 is YSYEKL. Here the CDR3 reads CASSQEGQGTVYNEQFF. As DNA, the CDR3 is TGCGCCAGCAGCCAAGAAGGACAGGGGACTGTCTACAATGAGCAGTTCTTC.

The J gene is TRBJ1-1, the V gene TRBV4-3; TRBD1 aligns across 8 bases. Germline CDR1 is LGHNA and CDR2 is YSLEER. This CDR3 comprises 15 residues. Losses at the gene ends were 1 base for V and 6 bases for J; bases not matched to a gene: 7. The CDR3 here is CASSQVTGGSAEAFF. The DNA of the CDR3 is TGCGCCAGCAGCCAAGTTACAGGGGGGAGCGCTGAAGCTTTCTTT.

The V gene is TRBV18, the J gene TRBJ1-6; 8 positions agree with TRBD1. The V gene end was trimmed by 5 bases and the J gene end by 7 bases; junction bases not matched to a gene: 4. CDR1 and CDR2 from the germline V gene are KGHSH and LQKENI. The CDR3 totals 14 residues. As DNA, the CDR3 is TGTGCCAGCTCAAAACAGGGGGGAAATTCACCCCTCCACTTT. Its protein is CASSKQGGNSPLHF. The full variable domain, rest sourced from reference TRBV18 and TRBJ1-6, is NAGVMQNPRHLVRRRGQEARLRCSPMKGHSHVYWYRQLPEEGLKFMVYLQKENIIDESGMPKERFSAEFPKEGPSILRIQQVVRGDSAAYFCASSKQGGNSPLHFGNGTRLTVT.

V is TRBV6-5 and J is TRBJ1-2, with D hard to call. Trimming removed 0 bases at V and 7 bases at J, with 18 bases between. CDR3 length equals 16 residues. CDR1 MNHEY and CDR2 SVGAGI come from the germline V gene. The CDR3 is CASSYSGTATISGYTF. DNA of the CDR3: TGTGCCAGCAGTTACTCTGGCACCGCCACTATAAGTGGCTACACCTTC.

The chain is built from TRBV15 and TRBJ2-7; 8 bases align to TRBD2. The CDR3 runs 16 residues. The trim removed 0 bases at V and 2 bases at J, leaving 6 bases unmatched. CDR1 is LNHNV, CDR2 YYDKDF, per germline (reference sequence). Written as DNA, the CDR3 is TGTGCCACCAGCAGAGAACAAGCGGGGGCCGCCTACGAGCAGTACTTC. This sequence encodes CATSREQAGAAYEQYF.

CDR3 coding DNA: TGTGCCAGCAGCTCCGGGACTAGCGGGAAGTGGGAGACCCAGTACTTC. The encoded protein is CASSSGTSGKWETQYF. The chain couples TRBV7-2 to TRBJ2-5; 13 bases agree with TRBD2. With 4 bases clipped from V and 5 bases from J, the junction kept 7 bases outside the gene matches. This CDR3 spans 16 amino acids. Germline CDR1 SGHTA, CDR2 FQGNSA.

V usage is TRBV5-1 and J usage is TRBJ2-3; D is unclear. This CDR3 is 20 amino acids long. Germline V CDR1 and CDR2: SGHRS, YFSETQ. V lost 1 base and J 2 bases, leaving 26 bases between the germline ends. The chain's CDR3 is CASSLNSPSSTSLDTDTQYF. The CDR3 DNA reads as TGCGCCAGCAGCTTGAACTCCCCTTCTAGTACGAGTCTCGACACAGATACGCAGTATTTT.

The gene calls are TRBV6-1 and TRBJ2-7, with TRBD1 identical over 7 bases. After removal of 8 bases from V and 4 bases from J, the junction contained 11 bases not matched to a gene. CDR1 and CDR2 from the germline V gene are MNHNS and SASEGT. The CDR3 has 14 amino acids. The CDR3 region is CASHTQGFEYEQYF. As DNA, the CDR3 is TGTGCCAGCCATACACAGGGGTTTGAATACGAGCAGTACTTC.

The CDR3 coding sequence is TGTGCCAGCAGTTTAGAACCGAGATCAGGGGAAGGGTACCAGCCCCAGCATTTT. Its translation is CASSLEPRSGEGYQPQHF. This chain connects TRBV12-1 to TRBJ1-5; the table calls TRBD1, which could not be checked here. TRBV12-1 is given as a pseudogene. The CDR3 contains 18 residues.